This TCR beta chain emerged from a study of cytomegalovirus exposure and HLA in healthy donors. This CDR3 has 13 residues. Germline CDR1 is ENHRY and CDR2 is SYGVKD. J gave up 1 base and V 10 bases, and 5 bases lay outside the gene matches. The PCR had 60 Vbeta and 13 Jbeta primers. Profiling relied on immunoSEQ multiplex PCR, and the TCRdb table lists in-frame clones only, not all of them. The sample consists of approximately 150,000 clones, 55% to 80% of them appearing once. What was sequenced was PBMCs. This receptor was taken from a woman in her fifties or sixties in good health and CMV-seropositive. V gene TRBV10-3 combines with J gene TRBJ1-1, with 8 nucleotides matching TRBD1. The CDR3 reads CATTQGENTEAFF. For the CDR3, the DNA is TGTGCCACCACACAGGGGGAGAACACTGAAGCTTTCTTT.